Here is one TCR beta chain with its context. This record belongs to a study of shared clonotypes between healthy human individuals. The protocol was immunoSEQ multiplex PCR, while the TCRdb copy is restricted to in-frame clones and leaves out a portion. The sample consists of hundreds of thousands of clones, around 97% of them appearing once. Germline V gives CDR1 ENHRY, CDR2 SYGVKD. This CDR3 contains 14 residues. V shed 7 bases and J shed 1 base, with 11 bases lying between them. The sample consisted of naive CD4+ T cells sorted from blood. Described subset: CD45RA+ positively selected. This sequence was found in a woman aged 25-40 years in good health. This chain links TRBV10-3 with TRBJ2-1; D might be TRBD2 (6 bases). The CDR3 sequence is CAINRGSSYNEQFF. In DNA, the CDR3 is TGTGCCATCAATCGGGGGAGTTCCTACAATGAGCAGTTCTTC.